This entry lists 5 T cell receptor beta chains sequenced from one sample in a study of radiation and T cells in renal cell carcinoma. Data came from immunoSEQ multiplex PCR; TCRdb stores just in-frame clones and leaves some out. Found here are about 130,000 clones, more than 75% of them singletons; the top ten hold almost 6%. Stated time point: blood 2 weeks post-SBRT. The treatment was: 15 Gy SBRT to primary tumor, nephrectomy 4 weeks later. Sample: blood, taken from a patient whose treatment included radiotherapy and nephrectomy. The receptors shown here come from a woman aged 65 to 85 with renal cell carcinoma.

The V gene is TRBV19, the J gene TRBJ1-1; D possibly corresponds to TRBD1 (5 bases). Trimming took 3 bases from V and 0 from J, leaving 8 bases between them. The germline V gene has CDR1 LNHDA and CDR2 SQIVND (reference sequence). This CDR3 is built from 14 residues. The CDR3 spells CASSIRVMNTEAFF. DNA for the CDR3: TGTGCCAGTAGTATCAGGGTCATGAACACTGAAGCTTTCTTT.

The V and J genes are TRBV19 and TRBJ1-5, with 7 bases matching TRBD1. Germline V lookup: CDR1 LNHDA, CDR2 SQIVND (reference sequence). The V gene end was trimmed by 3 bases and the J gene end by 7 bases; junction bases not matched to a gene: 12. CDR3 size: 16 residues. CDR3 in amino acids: CASSIPPATGRQPQHF. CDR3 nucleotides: TGTGCCAGTAGTATCCCCCCCGCGACAGGGAGGCAGCCCCAGCATTTT.

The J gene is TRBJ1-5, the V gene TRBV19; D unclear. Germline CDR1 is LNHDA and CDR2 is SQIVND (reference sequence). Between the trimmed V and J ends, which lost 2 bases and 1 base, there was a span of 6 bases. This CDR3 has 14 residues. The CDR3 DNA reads TGTGCCAGTAGTATAAAGGGAAGCAATCAGCCCCAGCATTTT. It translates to CASSIKGSNQPQHF.

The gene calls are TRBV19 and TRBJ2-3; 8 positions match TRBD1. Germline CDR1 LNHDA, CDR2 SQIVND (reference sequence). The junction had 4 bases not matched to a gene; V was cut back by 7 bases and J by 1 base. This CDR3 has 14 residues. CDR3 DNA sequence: TGTGCCAGTATGCCGGGACAGGGCACAGATACGCAGTATTTT. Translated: CASMPGQGTDTQYF.

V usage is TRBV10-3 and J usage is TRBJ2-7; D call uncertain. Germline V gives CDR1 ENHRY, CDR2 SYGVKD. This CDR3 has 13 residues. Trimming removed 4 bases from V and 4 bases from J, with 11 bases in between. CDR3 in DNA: TGTGCCATCAGTGCGGCCGACGGGTACGAGCAGTACTTC. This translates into CAISAADGYEQYF.